The table lists the clone carrying this TCR beta chain with a few counts. Its antigen is unknown. The sample belongs to a study of beta chain features in type 1 diabetes. The wider study: Age and gender were similar between patients and healthy donors, as were cell yields. Across the samples, 107,917,701 sorted cells were examined in total. The study, taken as a whole, reports: Type 1 diabetes patients had TCRB CDR3s that were shorter (moderately but significantly so) in all four CD4+ subsets. With patients and controls alike, PCR might favor shorter templates to an equal degree.

Expressed TCRB transcripts got sequenced, as all isolated RNA was reverse transcribed. The table came from immunoSEQ multiplex PCR; TCRdb's copy has only in-frame clones and leaves some out. The table lists around 100,000 clones, 25% to 30% of them singletons. The CDR3 contains 16 residues. The germline V gene encodes CDR1 KGHSH and CDR2 LQKENI. The V segment lost 5 bases and the J segment 4 bases; nucleotides outside the gene matches: 8. Source material: central memory CD4+ T cells from blood. The sequence derives from a woman aged 18-35 years with type 1 diabetes. This chain links TRBV18 with TRBJ2-2; TRBD2 matches 9 bases. CDR3 sequence (DNA): TGTGCCAGCTCATCGACAGCGGGAGGAGGCACCGGGGAGCTGTTTTTT. It yields the protein CASSSTAGGGTGELFF.